A selection of T cell receptor beta chains follows, all from one sample in a study of T cell responses to AZD1222 COVID-19 vaccine. Profiling relied on immunoSEQ multiplex PCR, and the TCRdb table lists in-frame clones only, not all of them. The data hold around 100,000 clones, with 85% to 90% observed a single time. Sample: peripheral blood, taken on day 0 of AZD1222 vaccination. All receptors come from an adult in good health. Each CDR3 is given with its conserved first and last residue. Fields, in order: V gene, clone size, CDR3 protein. Size values are once, few and many counts, or a class for expanded clones, and some rows have none.

TRBV6-5 . CASSYSGTQGGYGYTF
TRBV5-6 . CASSFGGLPRNEQYF
TRBV6-5 . CASSYSGKGVTEAFF
TRBV7-9 . CASSLTGNGYTF
TRBV10-2 . CASGVKGAKNIQYF
TRBV28 . CASSLLSLHRGRNTEAFF
TRBV28 . CASPPPPRQANPSTDTQYF
TRBV5-6 . CASSWGTGSSYEQYF
TRBV11-1 . CASSFTATSAGNTIYF
TRBV5-4 . CASSPGRRNTIYF
TRBV10-3 . CAISDGPVTEAFF
TRBV6-6 . CASSKRQGMGDTQYF
TRBV29-1 . CSCRGSGGETQYF
TRBV28 once CASSSRITPDTQYF
TRBV7-9 . CAIGRRGATNEKLFF
TRBV10-1 . CASSPAGGSYNEQFF
TRBV19 . CASIASNTGELFF
TRBV6-5 . CASKSTNEKLFF
TRBV21-1 . CASIWRWGTPGSCFF
TRBV7-8 . CASSRDSFGETQYF
TRBV19 . CASSTPQGWREQYF
TRBV19 . CASSIVTSPGTGTQYF
TRBV27 . CASSLGGGTEAFF
TRBV28 . CASSFAMGSNYEQYF
TRBV28 . CASSLRNQPQHF
TRBV6-5 . CASRALGGQFF
TRBV28 . CASSPWTSGSGELFF
TRBV5-4 . CASSPTAGRGSTDTQYF